This TCR beta chain was found in a study of T cell repertoires in cytomegalovirus infection. Overall study: In the study, CMV epitopes included recently identified HLA-C-restricted and well-studied HLA-B-restricted ones.

CDR1 is MNHEY, CDR2 SMNVEV, per germline (reference sequence). The ends were cut back, 3 bases at V and 7 bases at J, with 10 bases in the middle. The CDR3 has 14 amino acids. TCRdb passed the reads through MiXCR, listing each CDR3 protein once. The sample holds about 280,000 distinct CDR3 sequences, under 25% seen once. This clonotype has just a few counts. Its antigen remains unidentified. This clonotype was sampled from a human donor in good health (CMV status not recorded). Some clones in this sample may be carry-over from other donors' samples. V gene TRBV27 combines with J gene TRBJ1-6; no clear D. This specimen was cultured PBMCs, taken from culture after CMV antigen stimulation. CDR3 sequence reads: CASSFYGNNSPLHF. The CDR3 bases are TGTGCCAGCAGTTTTTACGGGAACAATTCACCCCTCCACTTT.